This T cell receptor beta chain was recorded in a study of blood T cell repertoires in COVID-19. Turning to the study itself: Samples representing acute and convalescent COVID-19 were sourced from the United States, Italy and Spain.

As handled by the study authors: Amplification of reference gene primers was used by the study to estimate nucleated cell counts. Produced via immunoSEQ multiplex PCR; TCRdb's table is partial and in-frame only. The V and J calls and clone size come from that table; D and trimming were worked out from the DNA. The sample consists of approximately 120,000 clones, around 80% of them appearing once. There are 15 residues in the CDR3. The germline V gene encodes CDR1 KGHSH and CDR2 LQKENI. After removal of 6 bases from V and 3 bases from J, the junction contained 8 bases not matched to a gene. The TCR was taken from a human donor in a cohort sampled during active or convalescent COVID-19. V usage is TRBV18 and J usage is TRBJ2-1, with TRBD1 matching over 7 bases. Sample: peripheral blood. Written as DNA, the CDR3 is TGTGCCAGCTCCCCCGGACAGGCTCTCTACAATGAGCAGTTCTTC. Its translation is CASSPGQALYNEQFF.